The 25 T cell receptor beta chains below were found in one sample sequenced in a study of cytomegalovirus exposure and HLA in healthy donors. Both 60 Vbeta primers and 13 Jbeta primers went into the PCR. Assay used: immunoSEQ multiplex PCR; TCRdb lists only in-frame clones, some missing. The data hold 200,000 to 250,000 clones, with over 70% observed a single time. Sequencing was performed on PBMCs. These receptors came from a boy aged 2 to 9 in good health and CMV-seronegative.

V is TRBV6-1 and J is TRBJ2-3, with 8 bases fitting TRBD1. The V gene's germline CDR1 is MNHNS and CDR2 SASEGT. V lost 5 bases and J lost 5; bases outside the gene matches: 9. CDR3 length: 15 residues. CDR3 region: CASSPSAGGLDTQYF. CDR3 in DNA: TGTGCCAGCAGTCCATCGGCAGGGGGCTTAGATACGCAGTATTTT.

The chain uses TRBV19 and TRBJ1-4, with D uncertain. The CDR3 sequence is 13 residues long. V was shortened by 3 bases and J by 5 bases, with 7 bases between the two germline ends. Per germline, CDR1 LNHDA and CDR2 SQIVND (reference sequence). CDR3 protein: CASSMTRNEKLFF. The DNA of the CDR3 is TGTGCCAGTAGTATGACGAGGAATGAAAAACTGTTTTTT.

V is TRBV6-5 and J is TRBJ2-7; a possible D gene is TRBD2 (5 bases). This CDR3 has 16 residues. Germline loops: CDR1 MNHEY, CDR2 SVGAGI. Trimming took 5 bases from V and 3 from J, leaving 20 bases between them. The CDR3: CASSHWRHSGGYEQYF. The CDR3 bases are TGTGCCAGCAGTCACTGGAGGCACTCAGGAGGCTACGAGCAGTACTTC.

J is TRBJ1-2 and V is TRBV6-1, with 7 bases that match TRBD1. This CDR3 is 14 amino acids long. The V and J ends lost 6 bases and 4 bases, in that order; junction bases with no gene match: 8. Germline CDR1 is MNHNS and CDR2 is SASEGT. The CDR3 sequence: CASRRTGESYGYTF. As DNA, the CDR3 is TGTGCCAGCAGAAGAACAGGGGAGAGCTATGGCTACACCTTC.

The V and J genes are TRBV4-1 and TRBJ2-7; 7 bases map to TRBD1. Trimming cost V 4 bases and J 1 base; bases outside gene matches: 4. The CDR3 totals 14 residues. CDR1 MGHRA and CDR2 YSYEKL come from the germline V gene. The CDR3, as DNA: TGCGCCAGCAGCCTCGGACAGGTATCCTACGAGCAGTACTTC. Protein: CASSLGQVSYEQYF.

The chain is built from TRBV6-6 and TRBJ2-3; the match to TRBD2 covers 8 bases. This CDR3 spans 15 amino acids. The V gene end was trimmed by 6 bases and the J gene end by 4 bases; junction bases not matched to a gene: 9. The V gene's germline CDR1 is MNHNY and CDR2 SVGAGI (reference sequence). The CDR3 protein is CASSPGRGAADTQYF. The CDR3 DNA reads TGTGCCAGCAGCCCCGGGAGGGGGGCAGCAGATACGCAGTATTTT.

About this clone: The junction shows a germline mismatch at one end, possibly a read error. V usage is TRBV19 and J usage is TRBJ2-2; 11 bases line up with TRBD2. This CDR3 contains 14 residues. The germline gives CDR1 LNHDA, CDR2 SQIVND (reference sequence). CDR3: CAGSGRAFTGELFF. CDR3 DNA: TGTGCCGGTAGCGGGAGGGCCTTCACCGGGGAGCTGTTTTTT.

The DNA for the CDR3 is TGTGCCTGGAGGGGACAGCCGAACTATGGCTACACCTTC. It encodes CAWRGQPNYGYTF. The J gene is TRBJ1-2, the V gene TRBV30; TRBD1 aligns across 7 bases. Germline V lookup: CDR1 GTSNPN, CDR2 SVGIG (reference sequence). There are 13 residues in the CDR3. V was pared by 3 bases and J by 2 bases, with 3 bases of the junction left unmatched.

The table lists this clone with a count of one. The V call is TRBV6-5, the J call TRBJ1-2; D is unresolved. The CDR3 totals 13 residues. The ends were cut back, 7 bases at V and 5 bases at J, with 14 bases in the middle. Germline V gives CDR1 MNHEY, CDR2 SVGAGI. The chain's CDR3 is CASTSGSDYGYTF. As DNA, the CDR3 is TGTGCCAGCACATCAGGATCAGATTATGGCTACACCTTC.

J is TRBJ2-7 and V is TRBV7-2; weak D call: TRBD2 (6 bases). The CDR3 totals 15 residues. In germline, CDR1 is SGHTA, CDR2 FQGNSA. The V gene lost 5 bases and the J gene lost 2 bases, with 16 bases spanning the gap. CDR3 coding DNA: TGTGCCAGCAGCCTCGACTCAGGCGGGACCTACGAGCAGTACTTC. Translating gives CASSLDSGGTYEQYF.

The V and J genes are TRBV6-5 and TRBJ2-5, with TRBD2 matching over 13 bases. This CDR3 is built from 15 residues. V was clipped by 6 bases and J by 5 bases; unmatched bases: 6. Germline V gives CDR1 MNHEY, CDR2 SVGAGI. For the CDR3, the DNA is TGTGCCAGCAGACTAGCGGGAGGGCCCGGGGAGACCCAGTACTTC. This sequence encodes CASRLAGGPGETQYF.

The gene calls are TRBV14 and TRBJ2-7, with 7 positions matching TRBD2. Germline CDR1 is SGHDN and CDR2 is FVKESK. J lost 12 bases, V lost 2 bases, and 19 bases had no gene match. CDR3 length: 16 amino acids. The CDR3 protein is CASSQKGEAPGLSWYF. CDR3 in DNA: TGTGCCAGCAGCCAAAAAGGGGAAGCTCCGGGACTATCCTGGTACTTC.

The chain combines TRBV5-1 with TRBJ2-1; 8 bases are a match to TRBD2. Looked up from germline, CDR1 is SGHRS and CDR2 is YFSETQ. Trimming cost V 3 bases and J 0 bases; bases outside gene matches: 8. The CDR3 runs 17 residues. This CDR3 is CASSWGAGGTSYNEQFF. CDR3 in DNA: TGCGCCAGCAGCTGGGGGGCGGGGGGCACCTCCTACAATGAGCAGTTCTTC. Full variable domain (missing parts from reference TRBV5-1 and TRBJ2-1): KAGVTQTPRYLIKTRGQQVTLSCSPISGHRSVSWYQQTPGQGLQFLFEYFSETQRNKGNFPGRFSGRQFSNSRSEMNVSTLELGDSALYLCASSWGAGGTSYNEQFFGPGTRLTVL.

This chain joins TRBV7-8 and TRBJ1-2; the D is unclear. This CDR3 has 13 amino acids. The V gene lost 2 bases and the J gene lost 6 bases, with 10 bases spanning the gap. CDR1 is SGHVS and CDR2 is FQNEAQ in the germline V gene. The CDR3 loop reads CASSLTRGDGYTF. In DNA form, the CDR3 reads TGTGCCAGCAGCTTAACCCGGGGAGATGGCTACACCTTC.

This clone has only a few counts. At one boundary the junction diverges from the germline segment, which might be a read error. The chain combines TRBV2 with TRBJ1-2; D is possibly TRBD1 (6 bases). Germline V gives CDR1 SNHLY, CDR2 FYNNEI. There are 14 residues in the CDR3. As DNA, the CDR3 is TGTGCCAGCAGGGAAGGACCAGGGGTATATGGCTACACCTTC. Protein product: CASREGPGVYGYTF.

This chain uses TRBV6-5 with TRBJ2-5, with 7 bases identical to TRBD2. The CDR3 runs to 14 residues. V lost 4 bases, J lost 5 bases, and 7 bases stayed unmatched. Germline values: CDR1 MNHEY, CDR2 SVGAGI. This CDR3 is CASSLGGTSETQYF. Written as DNA, the CDR3 is TGTGCCAGCAGTTTGGGGGGGACTTCCGAGACCCAGTACTTC.

The rearrangement joins TRBV2 to TRBJ1-1; 8 bases agree with TRBD1. Per the germline V gene, CDR1 is SNHLY and CDR2 is FYNNEI. V was pared by 0 bases and J by 6 bases, with 9 bases of the junction left unmatched. This CDR3 is built from 16 residues. CDR3 sequence reads: CASSEAGRGPSAEAFF. The CDR3 DNA reads as TGTGCCAGCAGTGAAGCCGGCAGGGGGCCGAGCGCTGAAGCTTTCTTT.

This clone was seen only a few times. The chain recombines TRBV7-9 with TRBJ1-2, with 10 bases that match TRBD1. Looked up from germline, CDR1 is SEHNR and CDR2 is FQNEAQ (reference sequence). This CDR3 spans 13 amino acids. The J segment lost 7 bases and the V segment lost 4 bases, leaving 3 bases of the junction unmatched. CDR3 sequence (DNA): TGTGCCAGCAGCTCGACAGGGGGCTCTGGCTACACCTTC. Translation: CASSSTGGSGYTF.

This clone has a single count. The J gene is TRBJ2-5, the V gene TRBV29-1, with D tentatively TRBD1 (5 bases). Trimming removed 1 base from V and 0 bases from J, with 9 bases in between. This CDR3 comprises 14 residues. Germline values: CDR1 SQVTM, CDR2 ANQGSEA. The DNA of the CDR3 is TGCAGCGTTGAAGCTAGGGGCCACCAAGAGACCCAGTACTTC. Its protein is CSVEARGHQETQYF.

This chain joins TRBV11-2 and TRBJ1-3; D unclear. The CDR3 covers 14 residues. CDR1 is SGHAT, CDR2 FQNNGV, per germline. V lost 2 bases to trimming and J lost 0 bases, with 5 bases between them. The CDR3 bases are TGTGCCAGCAGCTTATCAGACTCTGGAAACACCATATATTTT. Translating it yields CASSLSDSGNTIYF.

The chain links TRBV5-6 to TRBJ2-5; 7 nucleotides align to TRBD2. Germline V CDR1 and CDR2: SGHDT, YYEEEE. The V segment lost 0 bases and the J segment 4 bases; nucleotides outside the gene matches: 18. The CDR3 runs to 19 residues. This CDR3 reads CASSLAWGRWRERGETQYF. CDR3 DNA: TGTGCCAGCAGCTTGGCGTGGGGTCGGTGGCGGGAGCGGGGAGAGACCCAGTACTTC.

The gene calls are TRBV19 and TRBJ1-1; TRBD1 might be the D (5 bases). V lost 3 bases to trimming and J lost 5 bases, with 16 bases between them. The CDR3 sequence is 15 residues long. The germline gives CDR1 LNHDA, CDR2 SQIVND (reference sequence). In nucleotides, the CDR3 is TGTGCCAGTAGTATCGGTATGCCGGAGGGGACTGAAGCTTTCTTT. As protein: CASSIGMPEGTEAFF. The variable domain in full, completed from reference TRBV19 and TRBJ1-1, reads DGGITQSPKYLFRKEGQNVTLSCEQNLNHDAMYWYRQDPGQGLRLIYYSQIVNDFQKGDIAEGYSVSREKKESFPLTVTSAQKNPTAFYLCASSIGMPEGTEAFFGQGTRLTVV.

V and J are TRBV5-1 and TRBJ2-7; 8 bases line up with TRBD2. The CDR3 contains 14 residues. Per the germline V gene, CDR1 is SGHRS and CDR2 is YFSETQ. The V and J ends lost 1 base and 6 bases, in that order; junction bases with no gene match: 6. The CDR3 loop reads CASSLSGGTREQYF. CDR3 DNA sequence: TGCGCCAGCAGCTTGTCGGGAGGGACCCGCGAGCAGTACTTC.

J is TRBJ2-1 and V is TRBV18; 10 nucleotides align to TRBD1. The CDR3 has 16 residues. After removal of 3 bases from V and 7 bases from J, the junction contained 9 bases not matched to a gene. Per the germline V gene, CDR1 is KGHSH and CDR2 is LQKENI. CDR3 in amino acids: CASSPSGQGIVNEQFF. In DNA, the CDR3 is TGTGCCAGCTCACCCTCGGGACAGGGGATAGTGAATGAGCAGTTCTTC.

This clone is a singleton in its sample. The CDR3 DNA reads TGTGCCAGCAGCTTGGCCATTGCCCGCTCGGGAGGATCACCCCTCCACTTT. This encodes CASSLAIARSGGSPLHF. V gene TRBV5-4 combines with J gene TRBJ1-6; D not certain. CDR3 size: 17 residues. V was shortened by 0 bases and J by 10 bases, with 20 bases between the two germline ends. The germline V gene has CDR1 SGHNT and CDR2 YYREEE (reference sequence).